Each of the 30 T cell receptor beta chains below was sequenced from the same sample in a study of cytomegalovirus exposure and HLA in healthy donors. Generated by immunoSEQ multiplex PCR, the TCRdb table keeps only in-frame clones and is missing some. The sample yields 260,000 or so clones, 88% seen once. Sequencing was performed on PBMCs. The receptors shown here come from a woman aged 18-29 years in good health and CMV-seronegative.

The sample holds one count of this clone. The chain uses TRBV25-1 and TRBJ2-1, with TRBD2 matching over 12 bases. Germline V CDR1 and CDR2: MGHDK, SYGVNS. V lost 3 bases and J lost 10; bases outside the gene matches: 16. This CDR3 has 18 residues. In DNA, the CDR3 is TGTGCCAGCAGTGACCTGGAACCTAGCGGGAGGGCAATTGGGGAGCAGTTCTTC. Translating it yields CASSDLEPSGRAIGEQFF.

This clone was seen a few times. This sequence joins TRBV2 and TRBJ2-7; D gene unclear. Germline V gene sequence: CDR1 SNHLY, CDR2 FYNNEI. The CDR3 is 14 residues long. V shed 6 bases and J shed 5 bases, with 17 bases lying between them. The CDR3 reads CASRETAREDEQYF. In nucleotides, the CDR3 is TGTGCCAGCAGGGAGACGGCGCGTGAGGACGAGCAGTACTTC. Combining the CDR3 with reference TRBV2 and TRBJ2-7 gives the whole variable domain EPEVTQTPSHQVTQMGQEVILRCVPISNHLYFYWYRQILGQKVEFLVSFYNNEISEKSEIFDDQFSVERPDGSNFTLKIRSTKLEDSAMYFCASRETAREDEQYFGPGTRLTVT.

This chain uses TRBV28 with TRBJ2-7; D perhaps matches TRBD2 (6 bases). The germline V gene has CDR1 MDHEN and CDR2 SYDVKM. This CDR3 has 13 residues. Trimming removed 10 bases from V and 2 bases from J, with 15 bases in between. The CDR3 bases are TGTGCCACCTCCCCACCGGGGGCCTACGAGCAGTACTTC. It is translated as CATSPPGAYEQYF. Drawing the rest from reference TRBV28 and TRBJ2-7, the complete variable domain is DVKVTQSSRYLVKRTGEKVFLECVQDMDHENMFWYRQDPGLGLRLIYFSYDVKMKEKGDIPEGYSVSREKKERFSLILESASTNQTSMYLCATSPPGAYEQYFGPGTRLTVT.

This chain links TRBV28 with TRBJ2-1, with TRBD2 identical over 10 bases. Trimming took 5 bases from V and 8 from J; bases not matched to a gene: 15. The CDR3 has 17 residues. Germline-derived CDR1 and CDR2 are MDHEN and SYDVKM. The CDR3 loop reads CASSIPRASGSTYEQFF. The CDR3 DNA is TGTGCCAGCAGTATCCCCCGGGCTAGCGGGAGTACCTATGAGCAGTTCTTC.

DNA for the CDR3: TGTGCCAGCAGCTCCCTGCGGGGGCGGGAGACCCAGTACTTC. Translating it yields CASSSLRGRETQYF. The rearrangement uses TRBV11-2 and TRBJ2-5; D possibly corresponds to TRBD2 (7 bases). The V and J ends lost 4 bases and 5 bases respectively, with 14 bases between them. CDR1 SGHAT and CDR2 FQNNGV come from the germline V gene. This CDR3 has 14 residues. The full variable domain, its missing parts supplied by reference TRBV11-2 and TRBJ2-5, is EAGVAQSPRYKIIEKRQSVAFWCNPISGHATLYWYQQILGQGPKLLIQFQNNGVVDDSQLPKDRFSAERLKGVDSTLKIQPAKLEDSAVYLCASSSLRGRETQYFGPGTRLLVL.

The rearrangement joins TRBV9 to TRBJ2-1, with a weak D call TRBD1 (5 bases). V was clipped by 0 bases and J by 2 bases, with 9 bases between them. CDR1 and CDR2 (germline): SGDLS, YYNGEE. This CDR3 is built from 15 residues. DNA of the CDR3: TGTGCCAGCAGCGTAGCAGGGCAAACCTACAATGAGCAGTTCTTC. Protein product: CASSVAGQTYNEQFF.

J is TRBJ2-1 and V is TRBV7-9; D is unresolved. Germline CDR1 reads SEHNR; CDR2 reads FQNEAQ (reference sequence). This CDR3 is built from 13 residues. V was shortened by 4 bases and J by 5 bases, with 9 bases between the two germline ends. The CDR3 bases are TGTGCCAGCAGCTCTCTGCGGAACAATGAGCAGTTCTTC. Protein sequence: CASSSLRNNEQFF.

Only a few counts were recorded for this clone. The chain uses TRBV19 and TRBJ2-7; maybe TRBD2 (5 bases). In germline, CDR1 is LNHDA, CDR2 SQIVND (reference sequence). Trimming shortened V by 5 bases and J by 6 bases, and 23 bases separated the two germline ends. This CDR3 has 16 residues. CDR3 DNA sequence: TGTGCCAGTAGTGACTTCTTAGGACCGATCGAGGGCGAGCAGTACTTC. This translates into CASSDFLGPIEGEQYF.

J is TRBJ2-7 and V is TRBV11-1, with D maybe TRBD1 (6 bases). The CDR3 covers 16 residues. The germline V gene encodes CDR1 SGHAT and CDR2 FQDESV (reference sequence). V was pared by 3 bases and J by 4 bases, with 19 bases between. The chain's CDR3 is CASSFTGTPLVYEQYF. The CDR3 DNA follows: TGTGCCAGCAGCTTCACAGGGACACCGCTCGTGTACGAGCAGTACTTC.

This clone was seen only once. This chain connects TRBV6-1 to TRBJ2-1; tentative D call: TRBD1 (6 bases). In germline, CDR1 is MNHNS, CDR2 SASEGT. Trimming took off 6 bases at V and 2 bases at J, with 17 bases between the two ends. The CDR3 totals 16 residues. DNA of the CDR3: TGTGCCAGCAGAGAACCCTTAACAGGGCCCTACAATGAGCAGTTCTTC. Its protein is CASREPLTGPYNEQFF.

The chain combines TRBV28 with TRBJ2-1, with D perhaps matching TRBD1 (6 bases). CDR1 MDHEN and CDR2 SYDVKM come from the germline V gene. V lost 3 bases to trimming and J lost 9 bases, with 12 bases between them. The CDR3 is made up of 13 amino acids. The CDR3 DNA reads as TGTGCCAGCAGTTTCCCAGGGGTTGCTGAGCAGTTCTTC. This codes for CASSFPGVAEQFF.

The V call is TRBV27, the J call TRBJ1-1; D is possibly TRBD1 (5 bases). This CDR3 has 14 amino acids. The V gene's germline CDR1 is MNHEY and CDR2 SMNVEV (reference sequence). Trimming removed 3 bases at V and 3 bases at J, with 11 bases between. The CDR3 loop is CASSFPTDYTEAFF. The CDR3 region has the DNA TGTGCCAGCAGTTTCCCGACAGACTACACTGAAGCTTTCTTT.

CDR3 loop: CASSVGVRGYNEQFF. The CDR3, as DNA: TGTGCCAGCAGCGTAGGGGTTAGGGGCTACAATGAGCAGTTCTTC. This rearrangement joins TRBV9 to TRBJ2-1, with D possibly matching TRBD1 (5 bases). This CDR3 has 15 residues. With 0 bases removed from V and 3 bases from J, the gap between germline ends came to 10 bases. Germline CDR1 SGDLS, CDR2 YYNGEE. Full variable domain (rest looked up from reference TRBV9 and TRBJ2-1): DSGVTQTPKHLITATGQRVTLRCSPRSGDLSVYWYQQSLDQGLQFLIQYYNGEERAKGNILERFSAQQFPDLHSELNLSSLELGDSALYFCASSVGVRGYNEQFFGPGTRLTVL.

This clone was seen once. CDR3 in amino acids: CASSPPGQGVYEQYF. The CDR3 DNA follows: TGTGCCAGCAGTCCTCCCGGACAGGGTGTTTACGAGCAGTACTTC. The rearrangement links TRBV28 to TRBJ2-7; 8 bases agree with TRBD1. Germline trimming cut 5 bases from V and 4 bases from J; bases unmatched to any gene: 10. The length of the CDR3 is 15 residues. From germline, CDR1 is MDHEN and CDR2 SYDVKM.

This chain connects TRBV4-1 to TRBJ2-1; 7 bases match TRBD2. The CDR3 runs to 15 residues. Per the germline V gene, CDR1 is MGHRA and CDR2 is YSYEKL. With V trimmed by 1 base and J by 6 bases, 6 bases remained unmatched. The DNA for the CDR3 is TGCGCCAGCAGCCAAGTAACGGGAGGCCTCAATGAGCAGTTCTTC. It specifies CASSQVTGGLNEQFF.

The gene calls are TRBV19 and TRBJ2-4, with 8 positions matching TRBD1. Germline assignment: CDR1 LNHDA and CDR2 SQIVND (reference sequence). Trimming cost V 6 bases and J 7 bases; bases outside gene matches: 5. The CDR3 has 13 residues. The CDR3 here is CASRQGAVNIQYF. CDR3 nucleotides: TGTGCCAGTAGGCAGGGGGCCGTCAACATTCAGTACTTC.

This clone occurred a few times. The gene calls are TRBV11-2 and TRBJ2-7; perhaps TRBD2 as D (6 bases). The CDR3 is made up of 14 amino acids. The ends were cut back, 2 bases at V and 8 bases at J, with 16 bases in the middle. Germline V gene data show CDR1 as SGHAT and CDR2 as FQNNGV. The CDR3 DNA reads TGTGCCAGCAGCTTAATAGGAGGGGCCCTCCAGCAGTACTTC. Translation gives CASSLIGGALQQYF.

The chain links TRBV4-3 to TRBJ2-7; tentative D call: TRBD1 (5 bases). The CDR3 length is 14 residues. Trimming removed 4 bases at V and 4 bases at J, with 14 bases between. Per germline, CDR1 LGHNA and CDR2 YSLEER. CDR3: CASSRAQGDYEQYF. CDR3 nucleotide sequence: TGCGCCAGCAGCCGTGCGCAAGGGGATTACGAGCAGTACTTC.

V and J are TRBV5-6 and TRBJ2-7; the D gene is possibly TRBD2 (5 bases). Trimming removed 2 bases from V and 3 bases from J, with 21 bases in between. CDR3 length equals 17 residues. Germline V gene lookup returns CDR1 SGHDT and CDR2 YYEEEE. The CDR3 is CASSLLPRKDRGYEQYF. As DNA, the CDR3 is TGTGCCAGCAGCTTACTACCCAGGAAAGATCGGGGCTACGAGCAGTACTTC.

The chain links TRBV28 to TRBJ2-6; D perhaps matches TRBD2 (5 bases). The CDR3 spans 14 residues. Germline CDR1 MDHEN, CDR2 SYDVKM. Trimming removed 5 bases at V and 3 bases at J, with 8 bases between. CDR3 amino acids: CASSPRGGANVLTF. In DNA form, the CDR3 reads TGTGCCAGCAGTCCCCGGGGTGGGGCCAACGTCCTGACTTTC.

This clone was counted once. CDR3 nucleotides: TGTGCCAGCAGAGCTCCGGCAGGGGGTTGGTACGAGCAGTACTTC. It codes for CASRAPAGGWYEQYF. The genes are TRBV27 and TRBJ2-7; 7 bases agree with TRBD1. Germline-derived CDR1 and CDR2 are MNHEY and SMNVEV (reference sequence). The CDR3 loop spans 15 amino acids. The trim removed 6 bases at V and 4 bases at J, leaving 12 bases unmatched.

This clone was seen repeatedly, ten times or more. The V and J genes are TRBV7-2 and TRBJ2-7; TRBD1 might be the D (7 bases). CDR3 length: 18 residues. Trimming stripped 4 bases from V and 3 bases from J, with 25 bases between. The V gene's germline CDR1 is SGHTA and CDR2 FQGNSA. DNA of the CDR3: TGTGCCAGCAGCTCCTACCAGGGGGGACTCCTAAAGGACTACGAGCAGTACTTC. Translation: CASSSYQGGLLKDYEQYF. The full variable domain, with the rest looked up from reference TRBV7-2 and TRBJ2-7, is GAGVSQSPSNKVTEKGKDVELRCDPISGHTALYWYRQSLGQGLEFLIYFQGNSAPDKSGLPSDRFSAERTGGSVSTLTIQRTQQEDSAVYLCASSSYQGGLLKDYEQYFGPGTRLTVT.

V is TRBV5-7 and J is TRBJ2-7, with D maybe TRBD2 (6 bases). TRBV5-7 is an ORF, with its function uncertain. V dropped 10 bases and J dropped 5 bases, with 16 bases sitting between them. The CDR3 is 12 residues long. The CDR3 protein is CAGLGEANEQYF. The CDR3 region has the DNA TGTGCCGGGTTGGGGGAGGCGAACGAGCAGTACTTC.

The chain has TRBV14 and TRBJ2-3; 8 bases are a match to TRBD2. Germline V gives CDR1 SGHDN, CDR2 FVKESK. The CDR3 consists of 16 residues. Germline trimming cut 1 base from V and 1 base from J; bases unmatched to any gene: 4. CDR3: CASSQVLGLGTDTQYF. The CDR3 DNA sequence: TGTGCCAGCAGCCAAGTCTTGGGACTAGGCACAGATACGCAGTATTTT. Combining the CDR3 with reference TRBV14 and TRBJ2-3 gives the whole variable domain EAGVTQFPSHSVIEKGQTVTLRCDPISGHDNLYWYRRVMGKEIKFLLHFVKESKQDESGMPNNRFLAERTGGTYSTLKVQPAELEDSGVYFCASSQVLGLGTDTQYFGPGTRLTVL.

The chain links TRBV27 to TRBJ1-4; the D is unclear. With 2 bases removed from V and 7 bases from J, the gap between germline ends came to 8 bases. The CDR3 has 13 residues. Germline CDR1 and CDR2: MNHEY and SMNVEV (reference sequence). The DNA of the CDR3 is TGTGCCAGCAGTTTAGCGGGGTCTGAAAAACTGTTTTTT. Amino acid sequence: CASSLAGSEKLFF.

The chain has TRBV28 and TRBJ2-3; D is possibly TRBD2 (6 bases). The V end lost 3 bases, the J end lost 7 bases, and 14 bases lay between the germline ends. The germline CDR1 and CDR2 sequences are MDHEN and SYDVKM. CDR3 length: 14 amino acids. The CDR3: CASSLGLARHTQYF. The CDR3 bases are TGTGCCAGCAGTTTGGGCCTAGCGAGACATACGCAGTATTTT.

On this clone: Other nucleotide sequences from this sample produce the same CDR3. V usage is TRBV29-1 and J usage is TRBJ2-2; perhaps TRBD2 as D (6 bases). This CDR3 is 13 amino acids long. The V gene's germline CDR1 is SQVTM and CDR2 ANQGSEA. The V end lost 6 bases, the J end lost 1 base, and 9 bases lay between the germline ends. CDR3 in amino acids: CSVEGRNTGELFF. The DNA of the CDR3 is TGCAGCGTGGAGGGAAGGAACACCGGGGAGCTGTTTTTT.

A single count supports this clone. The rearrangement uses TRBV2 and TRBJ2-2; 9 nucleotides agree with TRBD2. From germline, CDR1 is SNHLY and CDR2 FYNNEI. The V gene end was trimmed by 10 bases and the J gene end by 1 base; junction bases not matched to a gene: 13. The CDR3 contains 17 residues. Here the CDR3 reads CAIITRTSGLNTGELFF. The CDR3 DNA sequence: TGTGCCATCATTACGAGAACTAGCGGGTTGAACACCGGGGAGCTGTTTTTT.

This chain joins TRBV27 and TRBJ2-1; 12 nucleotides match TRBD1. The length of the CDR3 is 15 residues. Germline V CDR1 and CDR2: MNHEY, SMNVEV (reference sequence). V shed 6 bases and J 9 bases; nucleotides not matched to a gene: 9. CDR3 bases: TGTGCCAGCAGGCAACCGGGACAGGGGGCGCGTGAGCAGTTCTTC. Amino acids: CASRQPGQGAREQFF.

This clone has a single count. The rearrangement joins TRBV5-1 to TRBJ2-1; TRBD2 matches at 15 bases. The CDR3 contains 18 residues. V gave up 1 base and J gave up 5 bases; unmatched junction bases: 7. The germline V gene has CDR1 SGHRS and CDR2 YFSETQ. CDR3 in DNA: TGCGCCAGCAGCTTGAGGGGGACTAGCGGGAGGAAGGACAATGAGCAGTTCTTC. Translation gives CASSLRGTSGRKDNEQFF.